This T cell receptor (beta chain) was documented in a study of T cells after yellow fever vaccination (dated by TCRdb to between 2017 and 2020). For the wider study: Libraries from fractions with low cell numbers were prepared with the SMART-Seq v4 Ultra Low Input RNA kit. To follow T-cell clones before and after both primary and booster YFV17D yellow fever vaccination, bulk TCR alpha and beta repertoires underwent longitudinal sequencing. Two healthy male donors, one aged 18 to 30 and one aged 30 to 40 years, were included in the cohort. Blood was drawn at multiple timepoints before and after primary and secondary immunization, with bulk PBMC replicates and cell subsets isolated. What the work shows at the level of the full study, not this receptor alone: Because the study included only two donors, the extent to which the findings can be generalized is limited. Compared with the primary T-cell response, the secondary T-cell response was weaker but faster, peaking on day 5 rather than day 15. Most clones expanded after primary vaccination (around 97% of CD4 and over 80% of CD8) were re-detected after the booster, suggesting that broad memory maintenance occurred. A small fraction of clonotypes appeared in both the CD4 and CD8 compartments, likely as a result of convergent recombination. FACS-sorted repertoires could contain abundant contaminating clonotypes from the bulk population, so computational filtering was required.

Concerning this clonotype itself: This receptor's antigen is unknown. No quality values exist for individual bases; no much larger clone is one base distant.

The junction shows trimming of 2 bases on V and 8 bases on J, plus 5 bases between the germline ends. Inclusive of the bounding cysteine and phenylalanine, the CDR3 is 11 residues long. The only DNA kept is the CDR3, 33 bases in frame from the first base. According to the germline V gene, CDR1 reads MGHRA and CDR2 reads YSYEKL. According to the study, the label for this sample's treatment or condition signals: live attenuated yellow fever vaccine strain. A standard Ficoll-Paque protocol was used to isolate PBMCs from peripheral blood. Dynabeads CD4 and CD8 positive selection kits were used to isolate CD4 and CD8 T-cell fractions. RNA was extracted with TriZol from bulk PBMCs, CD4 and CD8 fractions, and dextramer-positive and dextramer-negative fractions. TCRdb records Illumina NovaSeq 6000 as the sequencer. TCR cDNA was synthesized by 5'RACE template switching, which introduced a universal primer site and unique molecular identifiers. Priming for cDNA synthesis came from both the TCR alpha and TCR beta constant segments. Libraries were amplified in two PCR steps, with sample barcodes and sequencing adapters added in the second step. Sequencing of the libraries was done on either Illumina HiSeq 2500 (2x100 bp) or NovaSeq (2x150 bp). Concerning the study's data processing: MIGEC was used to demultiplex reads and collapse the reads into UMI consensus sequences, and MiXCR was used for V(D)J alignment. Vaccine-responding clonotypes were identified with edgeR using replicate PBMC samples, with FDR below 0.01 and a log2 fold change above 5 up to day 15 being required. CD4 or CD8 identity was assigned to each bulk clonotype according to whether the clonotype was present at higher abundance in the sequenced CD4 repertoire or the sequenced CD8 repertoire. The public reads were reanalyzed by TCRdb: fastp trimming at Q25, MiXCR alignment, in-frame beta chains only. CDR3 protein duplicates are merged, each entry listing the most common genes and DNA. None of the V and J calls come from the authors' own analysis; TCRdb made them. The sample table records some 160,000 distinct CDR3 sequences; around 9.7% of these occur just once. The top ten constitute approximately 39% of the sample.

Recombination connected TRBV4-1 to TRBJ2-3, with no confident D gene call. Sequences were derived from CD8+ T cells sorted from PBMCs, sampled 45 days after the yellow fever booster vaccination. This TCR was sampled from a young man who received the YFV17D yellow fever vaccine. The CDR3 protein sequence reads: CASSQTGTQYF. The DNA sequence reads TGCGCCAGCAGCCAAACTGGTACGCAGTATTTT.